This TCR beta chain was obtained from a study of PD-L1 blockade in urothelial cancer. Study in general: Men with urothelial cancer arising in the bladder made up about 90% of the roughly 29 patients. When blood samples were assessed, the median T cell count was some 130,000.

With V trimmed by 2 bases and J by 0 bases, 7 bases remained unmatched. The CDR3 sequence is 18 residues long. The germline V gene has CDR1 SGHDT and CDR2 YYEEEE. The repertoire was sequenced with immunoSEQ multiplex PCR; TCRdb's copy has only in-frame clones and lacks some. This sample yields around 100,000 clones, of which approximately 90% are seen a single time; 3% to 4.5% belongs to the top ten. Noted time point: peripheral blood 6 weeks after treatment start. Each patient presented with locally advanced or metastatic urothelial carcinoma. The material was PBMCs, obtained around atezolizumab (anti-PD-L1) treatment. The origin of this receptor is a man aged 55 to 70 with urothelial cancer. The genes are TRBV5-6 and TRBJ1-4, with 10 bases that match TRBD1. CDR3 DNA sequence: TGTGCCAGCAGCTTAATCGCCGACAGGGGGCCAACTAATGAAAAACTGTTTTTT. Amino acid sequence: CASSLIADRGPTNEKLFF.